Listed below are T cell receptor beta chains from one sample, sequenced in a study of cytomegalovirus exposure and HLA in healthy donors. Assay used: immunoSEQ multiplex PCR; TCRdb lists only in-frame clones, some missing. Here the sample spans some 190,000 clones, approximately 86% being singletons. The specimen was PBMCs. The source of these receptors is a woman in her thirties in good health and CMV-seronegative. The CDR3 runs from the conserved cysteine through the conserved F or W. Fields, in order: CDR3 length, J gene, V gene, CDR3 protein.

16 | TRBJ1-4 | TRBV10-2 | CASSELDGSANEKLFF
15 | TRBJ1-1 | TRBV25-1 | CASSGYGGGNTEAFF
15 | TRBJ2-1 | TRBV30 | CAWSRLAGGHNEQFF
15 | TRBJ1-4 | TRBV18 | CASSPLGGTNEKLFF
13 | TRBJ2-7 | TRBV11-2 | CASSTGQTYEQYF
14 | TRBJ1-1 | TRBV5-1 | CASSLVAGNTEAFF
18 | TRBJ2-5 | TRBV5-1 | CASSLEGYGGSGGETQYF
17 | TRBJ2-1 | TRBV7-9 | CASSPVFDRGSYNEQFF
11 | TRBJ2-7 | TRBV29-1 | CSARGDYEQYF
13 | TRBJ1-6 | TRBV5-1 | CASSLDRDSPLHF
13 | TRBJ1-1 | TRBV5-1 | CASSLDRATEAFF
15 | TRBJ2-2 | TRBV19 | CASSPRRGLVGELFF
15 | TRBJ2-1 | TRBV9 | CASSRGLAGGSEQFF
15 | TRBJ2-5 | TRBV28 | CASSESGRVQETQYF
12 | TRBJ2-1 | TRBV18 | CASSPPSGEQFF
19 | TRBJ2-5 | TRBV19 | CASSMIWRTSGRLGETQYF
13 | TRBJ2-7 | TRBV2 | CASSPGINDEQYF